This T cell receptor beta chain was recorded in a study of T cell responses to AZD1222 COVID-19 vaccine. Overall study results and limits: Spike-specific TCR breadth and depth both grew after two AZD1222 doses. Sampling captured repertoires only after the peak T cell response. Reports say nearly half of spike-specific TCRs go after unmutated variant regions. It should be noted that donors were predominantly white British and more often female, and clonal diversity was possibly underestimated.

Profiling relied on immunoSEQ multiplex PCR, and the TCRdb table lists in-frame clones only, not all of them. The repertoire holds more than 100,000 clones, with 87% as singletons. As concerns this clone: Its specificity is not known.

This CDR3 has 14 amino acids. The ends lost 3 bases at V and 2 bases at J; junction bases unmatched: 1. Germline lookup yields CDR1 SGHRS and CDR2 YFSETQ. The rearrangement joins TRBV5-1 to TRBJ2-7, with TRBD1 identical over 11 bases. This clonotype originated in an adult in good health. The specimen was peripheral blood, collected on day 0 of AZD1222 vaccination. The CDR3 loop is CASSSGQGAYEQYF. Written as DNA, the CDR3 is TGCGCCAGCAGCTCGGGACAGGGGGCCTACGAGCAGTACTTC. Using reference TRBV5-1 and TRBJ2-7 for the parts outside the CDR3, the full variable domain is KAGVTQTPRYLIKTRGQQVTLSCSPISGHRSVSWYQQTPGQGLQFLFEYFSETQRNKGNFPGRFSGRQFSNSRSEMNVSTLELGDSALYLCASSSGQGAYEQYFGPGTRLTVT.